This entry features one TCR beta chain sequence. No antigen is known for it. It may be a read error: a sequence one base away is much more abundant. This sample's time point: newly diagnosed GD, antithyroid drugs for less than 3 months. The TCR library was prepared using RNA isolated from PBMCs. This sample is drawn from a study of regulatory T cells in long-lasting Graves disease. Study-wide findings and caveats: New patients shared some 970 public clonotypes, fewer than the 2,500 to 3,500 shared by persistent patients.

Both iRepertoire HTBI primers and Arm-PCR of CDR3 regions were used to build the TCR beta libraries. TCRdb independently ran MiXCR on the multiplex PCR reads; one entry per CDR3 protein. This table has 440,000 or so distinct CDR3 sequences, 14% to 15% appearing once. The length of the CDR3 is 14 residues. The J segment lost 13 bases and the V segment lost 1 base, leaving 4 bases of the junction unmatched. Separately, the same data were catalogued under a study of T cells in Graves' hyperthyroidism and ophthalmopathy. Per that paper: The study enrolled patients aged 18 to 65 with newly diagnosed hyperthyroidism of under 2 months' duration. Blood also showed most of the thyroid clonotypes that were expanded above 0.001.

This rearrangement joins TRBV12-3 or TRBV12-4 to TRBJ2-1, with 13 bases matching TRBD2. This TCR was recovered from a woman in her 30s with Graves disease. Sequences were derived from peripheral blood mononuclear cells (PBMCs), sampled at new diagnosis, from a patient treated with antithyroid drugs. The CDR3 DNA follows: TGTGCCAGCAGTTTAGTGGGACTAGCGGGGTTACAGTTCTTC. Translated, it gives CASSLVGLAGLQFF.